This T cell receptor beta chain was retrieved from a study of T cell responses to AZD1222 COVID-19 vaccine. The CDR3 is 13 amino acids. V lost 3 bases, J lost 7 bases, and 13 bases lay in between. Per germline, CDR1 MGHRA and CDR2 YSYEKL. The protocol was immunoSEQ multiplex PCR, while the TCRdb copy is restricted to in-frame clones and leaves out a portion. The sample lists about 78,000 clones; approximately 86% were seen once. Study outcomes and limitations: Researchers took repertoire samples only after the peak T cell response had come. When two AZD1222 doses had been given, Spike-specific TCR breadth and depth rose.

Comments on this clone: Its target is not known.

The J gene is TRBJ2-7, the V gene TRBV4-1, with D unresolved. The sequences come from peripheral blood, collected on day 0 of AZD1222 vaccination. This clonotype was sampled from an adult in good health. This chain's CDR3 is CASSQAEEREQYF. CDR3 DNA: TGCGCCAGCAGCCAGGCGGAAGAAAGGGAGCAGTACTTC.